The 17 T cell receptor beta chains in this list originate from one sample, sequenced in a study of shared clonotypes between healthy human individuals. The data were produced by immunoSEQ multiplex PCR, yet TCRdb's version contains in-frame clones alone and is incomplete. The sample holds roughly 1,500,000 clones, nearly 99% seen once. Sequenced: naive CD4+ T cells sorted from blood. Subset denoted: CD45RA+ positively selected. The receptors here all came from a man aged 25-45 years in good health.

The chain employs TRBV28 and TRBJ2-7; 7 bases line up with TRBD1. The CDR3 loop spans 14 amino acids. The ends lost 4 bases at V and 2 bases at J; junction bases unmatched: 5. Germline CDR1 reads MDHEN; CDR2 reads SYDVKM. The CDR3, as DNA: TGTGCCAGCAGTTCCGGGACAGTCCCCTACGAGCAGTACTTC. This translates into CASSSGTVPYEQYF. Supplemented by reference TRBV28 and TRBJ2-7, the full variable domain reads DVKVTQSSRYLVKRTGEKVFLECVQDMDHENMFWYRQDPGLGLRLIYFSYDVKMKEKGDIPEGYSVSREKKERFSLILESASTNQTSMYLCASSSGTVPYEQYFGPGTRLTVT.

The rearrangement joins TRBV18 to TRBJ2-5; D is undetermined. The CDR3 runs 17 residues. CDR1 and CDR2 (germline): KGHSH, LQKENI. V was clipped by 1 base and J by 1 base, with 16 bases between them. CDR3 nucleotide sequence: TGTGCCAGCTCACCACGGCTGACCGCACAGATCCAAGAGACCCAGTACTTC. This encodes CASSPRLTAQIQETQYF.

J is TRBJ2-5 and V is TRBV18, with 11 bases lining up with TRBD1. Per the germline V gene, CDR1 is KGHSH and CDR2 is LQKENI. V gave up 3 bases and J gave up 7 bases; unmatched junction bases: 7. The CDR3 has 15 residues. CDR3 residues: CASSPGQGVLGTQYF. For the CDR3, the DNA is TGTGCCAGCTCACCGGGACAGGGGGTGCTAGGGACCCAGTACTTC.

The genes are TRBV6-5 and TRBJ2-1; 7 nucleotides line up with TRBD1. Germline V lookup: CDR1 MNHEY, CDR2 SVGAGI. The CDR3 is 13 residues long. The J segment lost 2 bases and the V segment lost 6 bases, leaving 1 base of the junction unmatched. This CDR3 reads CASRQGPYNEQFF. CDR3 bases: TGTGCCAGCAGACAGGGGCCCTACAATGAGCAGTTCTTC.

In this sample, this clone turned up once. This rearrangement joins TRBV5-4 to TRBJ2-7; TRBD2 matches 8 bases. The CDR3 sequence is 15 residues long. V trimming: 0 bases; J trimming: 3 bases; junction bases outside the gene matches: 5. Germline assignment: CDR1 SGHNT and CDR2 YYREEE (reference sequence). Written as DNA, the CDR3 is TGTGCCAGCAGCTTGGGGGAGCGGGGGAACTACGAGCAGTACTTC. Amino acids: CASSLGERGNYEQYF.

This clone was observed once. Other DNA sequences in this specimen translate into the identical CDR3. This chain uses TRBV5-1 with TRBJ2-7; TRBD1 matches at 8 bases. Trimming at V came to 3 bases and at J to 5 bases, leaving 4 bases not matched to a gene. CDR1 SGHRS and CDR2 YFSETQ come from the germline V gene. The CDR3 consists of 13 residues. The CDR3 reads CASSSGTGDEQYF. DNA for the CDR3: TGCGCCAGCAGCTCCGGGACAGGTGACGAGCAGTACTTC.

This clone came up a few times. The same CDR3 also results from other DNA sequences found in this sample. The CDR3 protein is CASSPDTDTQYF. CDR3 DNA sequence: TGTGCCAGCTCACCAGACACAGATACGCAGTATTTT. The chain carries TRBV18 and TRBJ2-3; D call uncertain. Germline CDR1 reads KGHSH; CDR2 reads LQKENI. V gave up 2 bases and J gave up 2 bases, with 2 bases separating them. CDR3 length: 12 residues. Based on the CDR3 plus reference TRBV18 and TRBJ2-3, the full variable domain is NAGVMQNPRHLVRRRGQEARLRCSPMKGHSHVYWYRQLPEEGLKFMVYLQKENIIDESGMPKERFSAEFPKEGPSILRIQQVVRGDSAAYFCASSPDTDTQYFGPGTRLTVL.

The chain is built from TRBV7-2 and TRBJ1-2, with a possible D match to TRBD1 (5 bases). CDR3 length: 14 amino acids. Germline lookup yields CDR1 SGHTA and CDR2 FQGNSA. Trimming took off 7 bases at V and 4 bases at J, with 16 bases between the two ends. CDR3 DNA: TGTGCCAGCACCTCCGGAGGGGTCACCTATGGCTACACCTTC. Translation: CASTSGGVTYGYTF.

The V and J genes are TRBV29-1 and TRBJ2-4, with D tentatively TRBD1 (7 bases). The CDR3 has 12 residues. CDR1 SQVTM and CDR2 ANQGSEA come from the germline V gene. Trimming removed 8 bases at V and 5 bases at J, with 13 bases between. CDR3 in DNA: TGCAGCCATGGAGGGGGCGAAAACATTCAGTACTTC. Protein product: CSHGGGENIQYF.

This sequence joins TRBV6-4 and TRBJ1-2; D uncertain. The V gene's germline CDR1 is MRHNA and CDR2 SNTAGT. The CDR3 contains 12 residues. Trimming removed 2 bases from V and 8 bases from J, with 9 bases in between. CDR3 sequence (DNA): TGTGCCAGCAGTGACAAATCAGCGGGCTACACCTTC. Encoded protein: CASSDKSAGYTF.

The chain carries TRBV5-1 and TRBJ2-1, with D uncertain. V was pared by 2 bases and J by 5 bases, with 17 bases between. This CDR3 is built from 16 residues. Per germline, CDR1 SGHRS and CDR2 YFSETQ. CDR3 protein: CASSFGVRQTHNEQFF. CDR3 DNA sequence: TGCGCCAGCAGCTTTGGGGTGAGGCAGACACACAATGAGCAGTTCTTC.

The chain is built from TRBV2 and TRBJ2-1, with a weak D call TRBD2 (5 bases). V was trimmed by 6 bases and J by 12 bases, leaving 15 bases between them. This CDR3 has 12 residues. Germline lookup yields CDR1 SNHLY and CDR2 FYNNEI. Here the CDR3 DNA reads TGTGCCAGCAGGGAGGAATTAGTGGTGCAGTTCTTC. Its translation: CASREELVVQFF.

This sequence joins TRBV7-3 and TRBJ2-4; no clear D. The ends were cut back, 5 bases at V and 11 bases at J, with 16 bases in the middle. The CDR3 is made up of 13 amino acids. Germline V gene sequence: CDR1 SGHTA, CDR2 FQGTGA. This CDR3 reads CASSLYVDGLQYF. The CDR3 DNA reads TGTGCCAGCAGCCTATACGTTGACGGACTTCAGTACTTC.

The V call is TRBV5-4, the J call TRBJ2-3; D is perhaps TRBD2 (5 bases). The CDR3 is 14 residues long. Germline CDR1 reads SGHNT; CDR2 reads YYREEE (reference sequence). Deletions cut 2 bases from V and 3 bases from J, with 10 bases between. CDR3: CASSLYEGTDTQYF. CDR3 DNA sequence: TGTGCCAGCAGCTTATACGAGGGTACAGATACGCAGTATTTT.

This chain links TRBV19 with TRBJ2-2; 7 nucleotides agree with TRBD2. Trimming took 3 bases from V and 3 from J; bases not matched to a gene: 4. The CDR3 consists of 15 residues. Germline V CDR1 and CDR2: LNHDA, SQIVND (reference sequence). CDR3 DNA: TGTGCCAGTAGTATTTTTAGCGGGTACACCGGGGAGCTGTTTTTT. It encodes CASSIFSGYTGELFF.

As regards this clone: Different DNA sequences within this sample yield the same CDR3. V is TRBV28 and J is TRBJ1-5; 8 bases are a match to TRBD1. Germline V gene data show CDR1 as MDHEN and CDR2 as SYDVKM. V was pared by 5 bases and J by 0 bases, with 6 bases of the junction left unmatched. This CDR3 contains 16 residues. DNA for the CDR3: TGTGCCAGCAGTCCCAGGACAGGGAATAGCAATCAGCCCCAGCATTTT. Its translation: CASSPRTGNSNQPQHF. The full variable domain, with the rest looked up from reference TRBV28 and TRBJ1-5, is DVKVTQSSRYLVKRTGEKVFLECVQDMDHENMFWYRQDPGLGLRLIYFSYDVKMKEKGDIPEGYSVSREKKERFSLILESASTNQTSMYLCASSPRTGNSNQPQHFGDGTRLSIL.

The DNA for the CDR3 is TGTGCCAGCAAGACAGGGCTCACTGAAGCTTTCTTT. It encodes CASKTGLTEAFF. The rearrangement links TRBV6-5 to TRBJ1-1, with 7 bases matching TRBD1. Germline loops: CDR1 MNHEY, CDR2 SVGAGI. V dropped 7 bases and J dropped 4; count of bases not matched to a gene: 3. The CDR3 covers 12 residues.